Described below is a single T cell receptor beta chain sequence and its context. Its target is not known. Germline-derived CDR1 and CDR2 are LNHDA and SQIVND (reference sequence). Trimming removed 5 bases from V and 3 bases from J, with 17 bases in between. CDR3 length: 15 residues. Clones were sequenced by immunoSEQ multiplex PCR, and TCRdb holds only the in-frame ones, with some missing. The profile shows about 210,000 clones, roughly 94% of them singletons. The data derive from a study of T cell responses to AZD1222 COVID-19 vaccine. Findings and limits, study-wide: Reports say nearly half of spike-specific TCRs go after unmutated variant regions.

The rearrangement uses TRBV19 and TRBJ2-7; no firm D call. The source of this sequence is an adult who received the MenACWY meningococcal vaccine as a control. Sample: peripheral blood, taken 28 days after the second dose of the MenACWY control vaccine. CDR3 protein: CASSRAVNRGYEQYF. For the CDR3, the DNA is TGTGCCAGTAGTCGCGCTGTGAACCGCGGCTACGAGCAGTACTTC.